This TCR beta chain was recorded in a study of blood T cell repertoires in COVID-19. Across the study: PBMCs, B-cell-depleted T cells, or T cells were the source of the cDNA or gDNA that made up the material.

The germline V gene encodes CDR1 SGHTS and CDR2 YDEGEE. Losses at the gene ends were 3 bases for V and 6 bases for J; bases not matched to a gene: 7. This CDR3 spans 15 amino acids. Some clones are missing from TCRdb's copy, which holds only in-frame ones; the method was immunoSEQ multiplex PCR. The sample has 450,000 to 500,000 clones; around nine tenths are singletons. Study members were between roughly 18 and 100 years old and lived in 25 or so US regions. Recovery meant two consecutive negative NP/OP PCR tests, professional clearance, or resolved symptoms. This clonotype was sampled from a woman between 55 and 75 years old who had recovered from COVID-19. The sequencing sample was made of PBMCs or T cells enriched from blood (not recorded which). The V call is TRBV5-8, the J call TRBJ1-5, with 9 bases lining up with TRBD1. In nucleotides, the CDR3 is TGTGCCAGCAGCTACGGACAGGGGCCCGGTCAGCCCCAGCATTTT. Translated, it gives CASSYGQGPGQPQHF.